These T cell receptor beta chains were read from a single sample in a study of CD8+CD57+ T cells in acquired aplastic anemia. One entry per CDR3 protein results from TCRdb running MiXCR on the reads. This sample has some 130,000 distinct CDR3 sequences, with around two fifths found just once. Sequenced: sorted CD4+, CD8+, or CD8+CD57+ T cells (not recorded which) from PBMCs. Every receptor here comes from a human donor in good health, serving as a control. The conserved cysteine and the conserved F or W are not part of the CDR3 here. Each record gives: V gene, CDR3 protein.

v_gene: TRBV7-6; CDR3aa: ASSSGIGSYEQY
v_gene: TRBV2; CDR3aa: ASSEGGASGRARYNEQF
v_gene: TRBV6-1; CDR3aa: ASSLLGGPSSGNTIY
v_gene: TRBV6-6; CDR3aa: ASSYVAVYGYT
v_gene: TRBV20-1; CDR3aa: SAREGASMSYT
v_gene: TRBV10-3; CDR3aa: ASGGQGHLPLH
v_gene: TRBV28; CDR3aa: AAGGHYGYT
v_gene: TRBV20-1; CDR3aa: SARPTGNSFGNTIY
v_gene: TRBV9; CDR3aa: ASSAQGSGPGELF
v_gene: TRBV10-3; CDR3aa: ASSDGQGVGEQY
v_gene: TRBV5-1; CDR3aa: ASRESGGGELF
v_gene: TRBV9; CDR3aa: ASSGWDREGYNSPLH
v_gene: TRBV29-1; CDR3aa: SDEATGGPGYT
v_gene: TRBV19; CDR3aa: ASRSQGAQRGYT
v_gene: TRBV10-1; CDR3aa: ASSAPPCSYEQY
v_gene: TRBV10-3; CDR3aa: AISERPPYEQY
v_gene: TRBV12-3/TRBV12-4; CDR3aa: ASRTDGARVKAF
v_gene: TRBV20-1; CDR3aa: SAKRQGSGYT
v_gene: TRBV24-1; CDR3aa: ATSDRQGGEQY
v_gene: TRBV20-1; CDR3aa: SARPGTREWSEQF
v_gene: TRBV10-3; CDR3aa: AISLGLAGGPFEQF
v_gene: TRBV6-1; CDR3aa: ASSGGLAGGTDTQY
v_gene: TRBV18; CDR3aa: ASSPQGLAGVKDTQY
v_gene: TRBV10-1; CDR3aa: ASSSGGSGGNTIY
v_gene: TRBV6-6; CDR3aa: ASKQRHEQY
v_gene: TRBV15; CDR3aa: ATSREGPTLH
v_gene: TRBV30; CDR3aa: AWNRVGEKLF
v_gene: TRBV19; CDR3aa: ASSIPGSGGYT
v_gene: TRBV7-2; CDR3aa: ASSLEGLAETYEQY
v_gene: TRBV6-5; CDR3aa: ASSSQTGYGYT
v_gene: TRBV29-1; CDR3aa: SGRQGEETQY
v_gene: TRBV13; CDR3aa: ASSLWNQETQY
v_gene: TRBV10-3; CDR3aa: AISESGVIYEQY
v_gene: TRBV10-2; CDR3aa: ASRIGQGATEAF
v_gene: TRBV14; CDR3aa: ASSQGLGGGYT
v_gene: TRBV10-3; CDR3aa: AIGTLAAQY
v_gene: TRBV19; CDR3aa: ASRPPGAGGNTIY
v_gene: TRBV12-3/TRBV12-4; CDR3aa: ASSSGLAVYNEQL
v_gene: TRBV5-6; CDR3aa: ASSVGYSGNTIY
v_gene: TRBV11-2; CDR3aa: ASSLDASGAQF
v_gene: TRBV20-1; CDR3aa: SATPTKGEQY
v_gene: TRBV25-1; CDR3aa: ASSPWDSPTSDTQY
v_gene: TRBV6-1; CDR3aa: ASKLADYGQY
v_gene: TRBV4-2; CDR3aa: ASSHQDRGNSPLH